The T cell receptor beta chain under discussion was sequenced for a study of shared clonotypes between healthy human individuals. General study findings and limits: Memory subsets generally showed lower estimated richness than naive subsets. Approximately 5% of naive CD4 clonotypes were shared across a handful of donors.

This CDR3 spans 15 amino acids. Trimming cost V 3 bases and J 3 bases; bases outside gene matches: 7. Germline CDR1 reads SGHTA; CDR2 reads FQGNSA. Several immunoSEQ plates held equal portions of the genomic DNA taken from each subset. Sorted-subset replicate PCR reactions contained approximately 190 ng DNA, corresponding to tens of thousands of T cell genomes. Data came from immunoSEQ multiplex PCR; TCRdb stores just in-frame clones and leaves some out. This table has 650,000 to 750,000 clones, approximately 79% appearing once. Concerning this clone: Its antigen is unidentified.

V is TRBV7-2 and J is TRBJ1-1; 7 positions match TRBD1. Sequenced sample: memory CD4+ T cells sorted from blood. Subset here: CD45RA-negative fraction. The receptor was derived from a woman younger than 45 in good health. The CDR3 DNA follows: TGTGCCAGCAGCTTCTCCGGGACAGTTGACACTGAAGCTTTCTTT. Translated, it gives CASSFSGTVDTEAFF.